Reported below is one TCR beta chain. What it binds is unknown. This sample stems from a study of graft-versus-host responses after intestinal transplantation. Clones were sequenced by immunoSEQ multiplex PCR, and TCRdb holds only the in-frame ones, with some missing. The profile shows fewer than 50,000 clones, approximately 84% of them singletons. This TCR was sampled from a human donor who was the organ donor for an intestinal transplant. Sequencing was performed on unstimulated CD4+ T cells sorted from spleen or lymph node cells, taken before transplant.

The CDR3 reads CASSESRGRRYGYTF. The CDR3 DNA is TGTGCCAGCAGTGAATCGAGGGGGCGCCGCTATGGCTACACCTTC. V gene TRBV2 combines with J gene TRBJ1-2, with 7 nucleotides matching TRBD1. Germline values: CDR1 SNHLY, CDR2 FYNNEI. Trimming at V came to 2 bases and at J to 4 bases, leaving 7 bases not matched to a gene. The CDR3 is made up of 15 amino acids.